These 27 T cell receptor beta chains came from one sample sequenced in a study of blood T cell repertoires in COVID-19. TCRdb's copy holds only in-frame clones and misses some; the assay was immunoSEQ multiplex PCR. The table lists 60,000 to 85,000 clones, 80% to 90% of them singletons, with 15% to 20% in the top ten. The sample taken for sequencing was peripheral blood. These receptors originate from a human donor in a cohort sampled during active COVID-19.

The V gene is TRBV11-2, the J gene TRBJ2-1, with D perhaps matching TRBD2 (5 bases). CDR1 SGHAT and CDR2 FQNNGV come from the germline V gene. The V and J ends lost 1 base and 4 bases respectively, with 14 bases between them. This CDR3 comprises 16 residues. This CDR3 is CASSLGQDPGYNEQFF. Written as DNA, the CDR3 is TGTGCCAGCAGCTTAGGCCAGGATCCGGGATACAATGAGCAGTTCTTC.

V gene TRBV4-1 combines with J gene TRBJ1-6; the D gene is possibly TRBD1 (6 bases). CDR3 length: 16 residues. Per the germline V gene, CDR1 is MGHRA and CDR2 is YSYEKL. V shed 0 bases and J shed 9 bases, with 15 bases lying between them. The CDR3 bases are TGCGCCAGCAGCCAAGAAGGGCAGGGGTTAGGTTCACCCCTCCACTTT. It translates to CASSQEGQGLGSPLHF.

CDR3 coding DNA: TGTGCCATCAGTGAGTACCAAGTCGTTTGGGGACTAGCGGGAGGATACAATGAGCAGTTCTTC. This translates into CAISEYQVVWGLAGGYNEQFF. V usage is TRBV10-3 and J usage is TRBJ2-1; TRBD2 matches 15 bases. V trimming: 1 base; J trimming: 4 bases; junction bases outside the gene matches: 14. The CDR3 covers 21 residues. Germline assignment: CDR1 ENHRY and CDR2 SYGVKD.

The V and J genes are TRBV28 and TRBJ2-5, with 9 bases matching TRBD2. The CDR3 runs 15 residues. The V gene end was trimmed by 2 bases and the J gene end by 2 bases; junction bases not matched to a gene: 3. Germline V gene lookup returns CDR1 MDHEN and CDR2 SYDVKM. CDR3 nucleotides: TGTGCCAGCAGTTTACTAGCGGGGTATCAAGAGACCCAGTACTTC. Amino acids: CASSLLAGYQETQYF.

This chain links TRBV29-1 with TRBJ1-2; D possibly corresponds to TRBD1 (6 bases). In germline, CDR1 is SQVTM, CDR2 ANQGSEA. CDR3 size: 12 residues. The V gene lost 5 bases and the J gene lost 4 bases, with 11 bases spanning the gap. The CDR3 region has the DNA TGCAGCGTTCGTGACAGGCTCTATGGCTACACCTTC. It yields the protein CSVRDRLYGYTF.

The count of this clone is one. CDR3 nucleotide sequence: TGTGCCATCAAATCCGGGACAGCCCAAGAGACCCAGTACTTC. Its protein product is CAIKSGTAQETQYF. The chain is built from TRBV10-3 and TRBJ2-5; 7 nucleotides match TRBD1. CDR1 and CDR2 (germline): ENHRY, SYGVKD. Trimming took 7 bases from V and 1 from J; bases not matched to a gene: 6. The CDR3 length is 14 residues.

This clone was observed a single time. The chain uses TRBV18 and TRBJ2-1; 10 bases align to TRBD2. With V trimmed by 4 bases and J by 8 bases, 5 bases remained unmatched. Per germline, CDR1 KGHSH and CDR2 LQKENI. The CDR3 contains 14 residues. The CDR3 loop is CASSRTSGDDEQFF. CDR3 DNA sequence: TGTGCCAGCTCACGGACTAGCGGCGACGATGAGCAGTTCTTC.

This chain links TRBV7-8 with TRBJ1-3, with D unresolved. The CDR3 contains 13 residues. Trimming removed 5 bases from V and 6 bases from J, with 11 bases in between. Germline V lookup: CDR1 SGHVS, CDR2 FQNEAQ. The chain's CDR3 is CASSPRTANTIYF. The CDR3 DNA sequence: TGTGCCAGCAGCCCCCGAACAGCAAACACCATATATTTT.

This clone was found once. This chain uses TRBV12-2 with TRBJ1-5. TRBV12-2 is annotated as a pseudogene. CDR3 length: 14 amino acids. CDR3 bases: TGTGCAAGTCGCTTAGATAATAGCAATCAGCCCCAGCATTTT. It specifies CASRLDNSNQPQHF.

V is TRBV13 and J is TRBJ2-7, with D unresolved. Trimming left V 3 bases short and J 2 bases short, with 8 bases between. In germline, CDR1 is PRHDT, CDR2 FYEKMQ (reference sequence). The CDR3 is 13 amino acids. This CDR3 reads CASSLGSAYEQYF. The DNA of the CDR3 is TGTGCCAGCAGCTTGGGCTCAGCCTACGAGCAGTACTTC.

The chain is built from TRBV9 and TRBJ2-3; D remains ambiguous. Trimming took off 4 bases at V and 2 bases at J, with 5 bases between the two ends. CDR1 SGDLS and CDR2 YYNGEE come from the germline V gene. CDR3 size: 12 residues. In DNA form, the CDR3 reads TGTGCCAGCAGCCCATTCACAGATACGCAGTATTTT. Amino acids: CASSPFTDTQYF.

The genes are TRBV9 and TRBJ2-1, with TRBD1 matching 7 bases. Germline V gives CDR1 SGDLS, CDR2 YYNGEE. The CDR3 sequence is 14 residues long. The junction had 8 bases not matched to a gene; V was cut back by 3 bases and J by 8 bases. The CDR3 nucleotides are TGTGCCAGCAGCGCAGGGGGTGAGTCGGATGAGCAGTTCTTC. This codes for CASSAGGESDEQFF.

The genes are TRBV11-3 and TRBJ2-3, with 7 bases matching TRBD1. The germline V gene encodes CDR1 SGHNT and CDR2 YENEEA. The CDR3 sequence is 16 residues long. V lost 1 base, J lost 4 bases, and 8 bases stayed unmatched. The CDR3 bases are TGTGCCAGCAGCTTAGGACAGGGTGTTGATTCAGATACGCAGTATTTT. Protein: CASSLGQGVDSDTQYF.

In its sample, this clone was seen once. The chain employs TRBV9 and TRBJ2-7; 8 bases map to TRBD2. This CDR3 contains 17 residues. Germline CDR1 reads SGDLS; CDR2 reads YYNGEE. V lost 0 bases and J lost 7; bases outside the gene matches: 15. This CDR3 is CASSVGPAGGRRAEQYF. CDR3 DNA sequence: TGTGCCAGCAGCGTAGGTCCGGCGGGAGGCCGGAGGGCTGAGCAGTACTTC.

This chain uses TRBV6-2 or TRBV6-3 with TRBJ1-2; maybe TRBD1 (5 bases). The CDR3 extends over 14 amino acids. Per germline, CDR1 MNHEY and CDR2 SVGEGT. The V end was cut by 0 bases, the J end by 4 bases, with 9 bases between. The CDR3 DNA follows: TGTGCCAGCAGTTACTCGGACAACCTCTATGGCTACACCTTC. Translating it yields CASSYSDNLYGYTF.

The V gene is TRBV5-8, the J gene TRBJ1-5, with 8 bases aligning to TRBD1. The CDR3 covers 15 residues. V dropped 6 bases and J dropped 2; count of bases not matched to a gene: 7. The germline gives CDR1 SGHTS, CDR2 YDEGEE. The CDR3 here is CASKAGTGGNQPQHF. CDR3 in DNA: TGTGCCAGCAAAGCGGGGACAGGAGGCAATCAGCCCCAGCATTTT.

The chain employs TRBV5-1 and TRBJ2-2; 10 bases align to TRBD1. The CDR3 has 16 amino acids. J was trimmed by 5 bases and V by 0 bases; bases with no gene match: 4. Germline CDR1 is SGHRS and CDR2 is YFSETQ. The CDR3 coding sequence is TGCGCCAGCAGCTTGGGACAGGGGGCTTTTACCGGGGAGCTGTTTTTT. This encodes CASSLGQGAFTGELFF. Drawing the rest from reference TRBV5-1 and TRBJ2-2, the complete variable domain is KAGVTQTPRYLIKTRGQQVTLSCSPISGHRSVSWYQQTPGQGLQFLFEYFSETQRNKGNFPGRFSGRQFSNSRSEMNVSTLELGDSALYLCASSLGQGAFTGELFFGEGSRLTVL.

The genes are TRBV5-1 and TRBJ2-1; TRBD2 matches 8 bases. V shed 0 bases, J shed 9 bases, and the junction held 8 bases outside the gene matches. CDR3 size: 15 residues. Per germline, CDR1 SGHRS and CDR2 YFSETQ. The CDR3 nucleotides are TGCGCCAGCAGCTTGGCCCAGCGGGAGTTGTCTGAGCAGTTCTTC. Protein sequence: CASSLAQRELSEQFF.

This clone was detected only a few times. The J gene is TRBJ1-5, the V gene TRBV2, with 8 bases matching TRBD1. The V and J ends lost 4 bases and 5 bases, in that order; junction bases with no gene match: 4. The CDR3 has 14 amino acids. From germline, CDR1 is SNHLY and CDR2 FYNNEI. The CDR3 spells CASSADREDQPQHF. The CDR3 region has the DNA TGTGCCAGCAGTGCGGACAGGGAGGATCAGCCCCAGCATTTT.

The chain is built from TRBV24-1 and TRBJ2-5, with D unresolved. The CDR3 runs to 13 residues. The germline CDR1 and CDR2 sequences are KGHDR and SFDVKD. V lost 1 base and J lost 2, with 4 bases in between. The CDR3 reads CATSDLQQETQYF. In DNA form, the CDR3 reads TGTGCCACCAGTGATTTACAGCAAGAGACCCAGTACTTC.

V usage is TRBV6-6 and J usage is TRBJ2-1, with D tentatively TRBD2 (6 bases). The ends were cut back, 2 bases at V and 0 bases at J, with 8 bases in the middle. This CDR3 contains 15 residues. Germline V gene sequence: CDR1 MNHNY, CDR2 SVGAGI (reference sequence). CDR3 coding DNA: TGTGCCAGCAGTTACGCGCGGGACTCCTACAATGAGCAGTTCTTC. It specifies CASSYARDSYNEQFF.

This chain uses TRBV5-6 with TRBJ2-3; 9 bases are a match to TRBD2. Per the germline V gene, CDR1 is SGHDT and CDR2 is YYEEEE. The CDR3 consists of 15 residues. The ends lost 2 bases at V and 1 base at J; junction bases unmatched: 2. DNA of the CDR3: TGTGCCAGCAGCTTACCTAGCGGGGGCACAGATACGCAGTATTTT. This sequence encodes CASSLPSGGTDTQYF.

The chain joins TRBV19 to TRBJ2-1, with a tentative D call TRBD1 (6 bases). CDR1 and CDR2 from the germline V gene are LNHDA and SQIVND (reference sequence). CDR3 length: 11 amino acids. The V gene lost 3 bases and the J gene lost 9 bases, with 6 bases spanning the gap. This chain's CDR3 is CASSMGAEQFF. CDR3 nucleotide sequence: TGTGCCAGTAGTATGGGGGCTGAGCAGTTCTTC.

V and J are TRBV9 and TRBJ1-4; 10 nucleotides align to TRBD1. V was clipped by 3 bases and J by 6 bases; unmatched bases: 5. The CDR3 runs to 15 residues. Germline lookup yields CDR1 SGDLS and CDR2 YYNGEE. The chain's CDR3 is CASSAYGTGDEKLFF. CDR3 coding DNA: TGTGCCAGCAGCGCTTATGGGACAGGGGATGAAAAACTGTTTTTT.

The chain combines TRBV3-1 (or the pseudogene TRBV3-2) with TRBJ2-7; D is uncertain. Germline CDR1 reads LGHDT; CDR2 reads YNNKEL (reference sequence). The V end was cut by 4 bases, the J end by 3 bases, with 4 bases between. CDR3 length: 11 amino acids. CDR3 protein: CASSLRYEQYF. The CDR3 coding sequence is TGTGCCAGCAGCCTCCGCTACGAGCAGTACTTC.

CDR3 nucleotide sequence: TGTGCCAGCAGACAGGACCGAACCGGGGGTGAAAAACTGTTTTTT. It encodes CASRQDRTGGEKLFF. The chain employs TRBV2 and TRBJ1-4, with D possibly being TRBD1 (5 bases). Germline V CDR1 and CDR2: SNHLY, FYNNEI. CDR3 length: 15 residues. The V end lost 6 bases, the J end lost 7 bases, and 18 bases lay between the germline ends.

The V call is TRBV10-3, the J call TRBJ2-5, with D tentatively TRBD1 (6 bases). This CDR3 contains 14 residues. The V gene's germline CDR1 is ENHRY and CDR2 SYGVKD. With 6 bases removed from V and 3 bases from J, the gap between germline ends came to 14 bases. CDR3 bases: TGTGCCATCAGCCCCGGGACACCTAAAGAGACCCAGTACTTC. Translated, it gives CAISPGTPKETQYF.